This T cell receptor beta chain stems from a study of T cell responses to AZD1222 COVID-19 vaccine. A remark on this clone: Its antigen remains unidentified. Within the sample, other DNA sequences also encode this same CDR3.

Study conclusions and caveats: Of the AZD1222 recipients, only 5 to 7 were seropositive at baseline. The breadth and depth of Spike-specific TCRs increased once two AZD1222 doses had been given. Repertoires were obtained only post-peak T cell response. Donors were chiefly white British, with a greater number of females, and clonal diversity was perhaps underestimated.

TCRdb keeps only in-frame clones here, not all; method: immunoSEQ multiplex PCR. Of roughly 180,000 clones in the sample, almost 95% were seen once. Germline V gene data show CDR1 as SGHVS and CDR2 as FQNEAQ. The CDR3 covers 13 residues. Trimming took 6 bases from V and 2 from J, leaving 10 bases between them. The source was peripheral blood, collected on day 0 of AZD1222 vaccination. This clonotype was sampled from an adult in good health. The chain employs TRBV7-8 and TRBJ1-2; a weak D match, TRBD1 (6 bases). The CDR3 nucleotides are TGTGCCAGCAGTCCTGGACAGAACTATGGCTACACCTTC. This gives the protein CASSPGQNYGYTF.